Listed here is a single TCR beta chain. This CDR3 region has 16 residues. Germline V CDR1 and CDR2: LNHNV, YYDKDF (reference sequence). Between the trimmed V and J ends, which lost 3 bases and 2 bases, there was a span of 15 bases. The sample originates from a study of shared T cell receptors in the human thymus. Profiling relied on immunoSEQ multiplex PCR, and the TCRdb table lists in-frame clones only, not all of them. The sample holds 700,000 to 750,000 clones, 70% to 90% seen once. These data were likewise used in another study, on human thymus T cells. That report notes: Across thymic and blood repertoires, the usage of V and J genes appeared to be biased.

The sample was thymocytes. The gene calls are TRBV15 and TRBJ2-3; a weak D match, TRBD2 (6 bases). The TCR was taken from a girl less than two years old with a congenital heart defect. The CDR3 region is CATSREIAEHTDTQYF. CDR3 sequence (DNA): TGTGCCACCAGCAGGGAAATAGCGGAACACACAGATACGCAGTATTTT.